This passage covers 27 T cell receptor beta chains from one sample sequenced in a study of tumor and adjacent non-tumor tissue in lung cancer. No cell sorting was done before RNA was extracted from the tissue. A modified ARM-PCR protocol with three rounds of nested PCR amplified TCRbeta. TCRdb used MiXCR to reprocess the multiplex PCR reads, holding one entry per CDR3 protein. The repertoire has some 99,000 distinct CDR3 sequences, roughly 75% of them found once; the top ten carry under 45%. The sample taken for sequencing was lung tumor tissue. Receptors originate from a woman aged 60-75 years with non-small cell lung cancer.

Comments on this clonotype: A read error is possible here, since a much larger clone lies one base away. The genes are TRBV4-1 and TRBJ1-1; D might be TRBD1 (5 bases). The CDR3 contains 16 residues. The germline gives CDR1 MGHRA, CDR2 YSYEKL. Trimming shortened V by 2 bases and J by 5 bases, and 18 bases separated the two germline ends. CDR3 in DNA: TGCGCCAGCAGCCAATCAGATTGCAGGGTCCGAACTGAAGCTTTCTTT. Protein product: CASSQSDCRVRTEAFF.

Remarks on this clonotype: A much larger clone is a single base away; this may be a read error. This chain links TRBV20-1 with TRBJ1-2, with 7 positions matching TRBD1. Trimming at V came to 4 bases and at J to 4 bases, leaving 9 bases not matched to a gene. The CDR3 totals 14 residues. CDR1 is DFQATT, CDR2 SNEGSKA, per germline (reference sequence). The CDR3 nucleotides read TGCAGTGCTATAGATAGTAGGGGGCCCTATGGCTACACCTTC. It codes for CSAIDSRGPYGYTF.

Worth noting for this clonotype: A junction boundary mismatches the germline segment, possibly from a read error. The chain couples TRBV5-4 to TRBJ2-3; D may be TRBD2 (5 bases). This CDR3 is built from 17 residues. Per germline, CDR1 SGHNT and CDR2 YYREEE (reference sequence). CDR3 nucleotide sequence: TGTGCCAGCAGCTTGGCTTTGCGGGCCTCTAGCACAAATACGCAGTATTTT. Amino acids: CASSLALRASSTNTQYF.

As for this clonotype: Relative to the germline gene, one junction end is altered; a read error may explain this. V and J are TRBV20-1 and TRBJ1-5; D gene ambiguous. The CDR3 has 12 amino acids. From germline, CDR1 is DFQATT and CDR2 SNEGSKA (reference sequence). The CDR3 region has the DNA TGCAATGTTAGTTACGGGAATCAGTCCCAGCATTTT. Protein product: CNVSYGNQSQHF.

This rearrangement joins TRBV20-1 to TRBJ1-1; D is possibly TRBD1 (5 bases). This CDR3 comprises 15 residues. Per the germline V gene, CDR1 is DFQATT and CDR2 is SNEGSKA (reference sequence). V gave up 4 bases and J gave up 1 base, with 16 bases separating them. CDR3 protein: CSAISIMTANTEAFF. The CDR3 nucleotides read TGCAGTGCTATCTCAATCATGACAGCGAACACTGAAGCTTTCTTT.

This clonotype has more than one count but fewer than ten. A clone one base away is much larger, so this may be a read error. The rearrangement links TRBV6-6 to TRBJ2-1; D uncertain. Germline lookup yields CDR1 MNHNY and CDR2 SVGAGI (reference sequence). CDR3 length: 11 amino acids. The CDR3 DNA sequence: TGTGTCAGCACCTTTATTGGTGAGCAGTTCTTC. Translation: CVSTFIGEQFF.

With respect to this clonotype: The junction shows a germline mismatch at one end, possibly a read error. V usage is TRBV20-1 and J usage is TRBJ1-1; 7 bases fit TRBD1. The CDR3 has 16 amino acids. Germline V gene lookup returns CDR1 DFQATT and CDR2 SNEGSKA (reference sequence). For the CDR3, the DNA is TGCAGTGCTAGAGAGGCGACAGGGATTTCTGAGACTGAGGCTTTCTTT. Residues: CSAREATGISETEAFF.

Of note for this clonotype: Being one base from a much bigger clone, this may be a read error. The chain is built from TRBV4-3 and TRBJ1-2; weak D call: TRBD1 (6 bases). The germline V gene encodes CDR1 LGHNA and CDR2 YSLEER. There are 17 residues in the CDR3. The CDR3 bases are TGCGCCAGCAGCCAAGATTCGAGCAGGGGAGGACTCTATGGCTACATCTTC. Amino acids: CASSQDSSRGGLYGYIF.

For this clonotype: A read error is possible here, since a much larger clone lies one base away. The rearrangement joins TRBV29-1 to TRBJ1-1; 7 bases agree with TRBD1. V was clipped by 2 bases and J by 10 bases; unmatched bases: 7. Germline-derived CDR1 and CDR2 are SQVTM and ANQGSEA. The CDR3 has 12 residues. CDR3 bases: TGCAGCGTTGAACCTCGACAGGGTGCAGCTTTCTTT. Protein sequence: CSVEPRQGAAFF. Full variable domain (rest looked up from reference TRBV29-1 and TRBJ1-1): SAVISQKPSRDICQRGTSLTIQCQVDSQVTMMFWYRQQPGQSLTLIATANQGSEATYESGFVIDKFPISRPNLTFSTLTVSNMSPEDSSIYLCSVEPRQGAAFFGQGTRLTVV.

Comments on this clonotype: An end of the junction differs from the germline gene, which may be a read error. V gene TRBV20-1 combines with J gene TRBJ2-7; a weak D match, TRBD2 (5 bases). CDR1 is DFQATT and CDR2 is SNEGSKA in the germline V gene (reference sequence). This CDR3 is built from 14 residues. In DNA, the CDR3 is TGCAGCTCAAGAGGACTCCAAGGATCCTACGGGCAGTACTTC. Protein sequence: CSSRGLQGSYGQYF.

Comments on this clonotype: Germline and junction disagree at one end, which may indicate a read error. DNA for the CDR3: TGTAGCGTTGAAGAGACAGAGTTTTACTATGGCTACACCTTC. It is translated as CSVEETEFYYGYTF. V and J are TRBV29-1 and TRBJ1-2, with D possibly being TRBD1 (5 bases). Germline CDR1 and CDR2: SQVTM and ANQGSEA. The CDR3 is 14 residues long. Full variable domain (missing parts from reference TRBV29-1 and TRBJ1-2): SAVISQKPSRDICQRGTSLTIQCQVDSQVTMMFWYRQQPGQSLTLIATANQGSEATYESGFVIDKFPISRPNLTFSTLTVSNMSPEDSSIYLCSVEETEFYYGYTFGSGTRLTVV.

This clonotype was recorded only once. The chain uses TRBV29-1 and TRBJ2-3, with D hard to call. The length of the CDR3 is 13 residues. The germline CDR1 and CDR2 sequences are SQVTM and ANQGSEA. V lost 8 bases, J lost 3 bases, and 15 bases lay in between. The CDR3 DNA reads as TGCAGCAGCCGGGTTGGTGGTACAGATACGCAGTATTTT. The encoded protein is CSSRVGGTDTQYF.

Of note for this clonotype: This CDR3 fails to terminate in the conserved phenylalanine or tryptophan, so it likely reflects a read error. V is TRBV12-5 and J is TRBJ1-1; D perhaps matches TRBD1 (6 bases). The germline V gene has CDR1 LGHNT and CDR2 FRNRAP. CDR3 length: 13 residues. V shed 0 bases and J shed 8 bases, with 10 bases lying between them. For the CDR3, the DNA is TGTGCTAGTGGTTTGGTCTCAGGGGCAGAAGCTTTCCTT. As protein: CASGLVSGAEAFL.

In this sample, this clonotype turned up a few times. The chain joins TRBV6-6 to TRBJ2-3; D gene ambiguous. CDR1 is MNHNY and CDR2 is SVGAGI in the germline V gene (reference sequence). The CDR3 totals 14 residues. The V gene lost 4 bases and the J gene lost 0 bases, with 8 bases spanning the gap. Here the CDR3 DNA reads TGTGCCAGCAGTTCACACTCTAGCACAGATACGCAGTATTTT. Translated, it gives CASSSHSSTDTQYF.

With regard to this clonotype: One end of the junction fails to match germline, which may point to a read error. V gene TRBV11-2 combines with J gene TRBJ1-6; no reliable D call. CDR1 and CDR2 from the germline V gene are SGHAT and FQNNGV. The CDR3 covers 14 residues. The CDR3 DNA follows: TGTGCCAGCAACTTAGAAGCAAGAAATTCATCCCTCCACTTT. This encodes CASNLEARNSSLHF.

At least ten counts were recorded for this clonotype. V and J are TRBV20-1 and TRBJ2-1; 7 bases map to TRBD2. The CDR3 is 15 amino acids. Germline V gene sequence: CDR1 DFQATT, CDR2 SNEGSKA (reference sequence). V lost 0 bases and J lost 6; bases outside the gene matches: 8. CDR3 DNA sequence: TGCAGTGCTAGAGATCTCGGGGGGAGCGGCAATGAGCAGTTCTTC. Its translation is CSARDLGGSGNEQFF.

This clonotype was observed a single time. The J gene is TRBJ1-5, the V gene TRBV5-1; no firm D call. Germline V gene sequence: CDR1 SGHRS, CDR2 YFSETQ. Between the trimmed V and J ends, which lost 0 bases and 7 bases, there was a span of 11 bases. The CDR3 extends over 14 amino acids. CDR3 sequence: CASSLEGGEQPQHF. CDR3 in DNA: TGCGCCAGCAGCTTGGAGGGTGGTGAACAGCCCCAGCATTTT.

V usage is TRBV4-2 and J usage is TRBJ1-4, with 8 bases aligning to TRBD1. V shed 7 bases and J 4 bases; nucleotides not matched to a gene: 20. Germline V lookup: CDR1 LGHNA, CDR2 YNFKEQ. The CDR3 runs to 19 residues. The CDR3 is CASTISNGTGGASNEKLFF. CDR3 nucleotides: TGTGCCAGCACCATTAGTAATGGGACAGGTGGGGCCAGTAATGAAAAACTGTTTTTT.

With respect to this clonotype: Germline and junction disagree at one end, which may indicate a read error. The chain is built from TRBV11-2 and TRBJ2-5, with a tentative D call TRBD1 (6 bases). The CDR3 sequence is 16 residues long. The germline V gene encodes CDR1 SGHAT and CDR2 FQNNGV. CDR3 nucleotides: TGTGCCAGCAGCTTAGCCGCTCGGGCAGGGGTACAGACCCACTACTTC. Its translation: CASSLAARAGVQTHYF.

In this sample, this clonotype turned up a few times. The junction shows a germline mismatch at one end, possibly a read error. The chain carries TRBV6-2 or TRBV6-3 and TRBJ2-7; possibly TRBD2 for D (5 bases). This CDR3 region has 16 residues. Germline V gene sequence: CDR1 MNHEY, CDR2 SVGEGT. The CDR3 DNA reads TGTGTCAGCATCACTCGGAAGACAACGGGGTTTCACGAGCAGTACTTC. Amino acid sequence: CVSITRKTTGFHEQYF.

Comments on this clonotype: Possible read error: a much larger clone is one base away. The chain uses TRBV12-5 and TRBJ2-1, with D possibly being TRBD1 or TRBD2 (5 bases each). In germline, CDR1 is LGHNT, CDR2 FRNRAP. This CDR3 has 12 residues. The CDR3 region has the DNA TGTACTAGTGGTTTGTGGGGGAATGAGCAGTTCTTC. Translated: CTSGLWGNEQFF. Using reference TRBV12-5 and TRBJ2-1 for the parts outside the CDR3, the full variable domain is DARVTQTPRHKVTEMGQEVTMRCQPILGHNTVFWYRQTMMQGLELLAYFRNRAPLDDSGMPKDRFSAEMPDATLATLKIQPSEPRDSAVYFCTSGLWGNEQFFGPGTRLTVL.

Concerning this clonotype itself: The junction departs from germline at one end; a sequencing error may be responsible. This chain connects TRBV6-2 or TRBV6-3 to TRBJ2-2; the D gene could be TRBD1 or TRBD2 (5 bases each). CDR1 is MNHEY, CDR2 SVGEGT, per germline. The CDR3 is 17 residues long. Here the CDR3 reads CVSSPSAWGLYTGELFF. The DNA of the CDR3 is TGTGTCAGCAGCCCCAGTGCTTGGGGGTTGTACACCGGGGAGCTGTTTTTT.

To note about this clonotype: This may be a read error: a much more frequent sequence differs by one nucleotide. The V and J genes are TRBV10-3 and TRBJ2-1, with D perhaps matching TRBD2 (5 bases). CDR1 is ENHRY, CDR2 SYGVKD, per germline. CDR3 length: 15 residues. CDR3 coding DNA: TGTGCCCTCAGTGAGGTGGGCGGGCTCTACAATGAGCAGTTCTTC. Translation: CALSEVGGLYNEQFF.

For this clonotype: The junction does not match germline at one end; this may be a read error. The chain employs TRBV11-3 and TRBJ2-5, with D possibly TRBD1 on 5 matching bases. Per the germline V gene, CDR1 is SGHNT and CDR2 is YENEEA. The CDR3 totals 15 residues. The CDR3, as DNA: TGTGCCTGCAGCCTCGTGGGGCACGTAGGTGAGACCCAGTACTTC. It encodes CACSLVGHVGETQYF.

A word on this clonotype: An end of the junction does not agree with germline; a read error may underlie this. The V call is TRBV29-1, the J call TRBJ2-3; 7 bases are shared with TRBD1. This CDR3 has 15 residues. Germline CDR1 SQVTM, CDR2 ANQGSEA. CDR3 amino acids: CSVERGQRDTYTQYF. The DNA for the CDR3 is TGCAGCGTTGAAAGGGGACAGAGGGACACATATACGCAGTATTTT.

Worth noting for this clonotype: A read error may be the cause here, since a much bigger clone is one base away. CDR3 bases: TGTGCCAGCAGCCGCCTCGGACAGAACACTGAAGTTTTCTTT. Its translation is CASSRLGQNTEVFF. The V gene is TRBV14, the J gene TRBJ1-1; possibly TRBD1 for D (6 bases). CDR3 size: 14 residues. Looked up from germline, CDR1 is SGHDN and CDR2 is FVKESK.

The chain is built from TRBV5-1 and TRBJ1-6, with a possible D match to TRBD1 (6 bases). V gave up 3 bases and J gave up 8 bases, with 15 bases separating them. The CDR3 has 15 residues. Germline CDR1 is SGHRS and CDR2 is YFSETQ. The CDR3 nucleotides read TGCGCCAGCAGCTCGTCCCGGGACACGTATTCACCCCTCCACTTT. Its protein product is CASSSSRDTYSPLHF.